This is a list of T cell receptor beta chains from one sample in a study of cytomegalovirus exposure and HLA in healthy donors. The method was immunoSEQ multiplex PCR; TCRdb's version includes in-frame clones alone and lacks a portion of them. Of around 140,000 clones in the sample, approximately 90% were seen once. The specimen sequenced was PBMCs. All receptors come from a woman in her twenties or thirties in good health and CMV-seronegative. The CDR3 runs from the conserved cysteine through the conserved F or W. D genes are given only for firm matches. Rows give clone size only sometimes, using once, few, many, or a class for an expanded clone.

>TRBJ1-1|-|few|TRBV5-1
CASSRTQGPAEAFF
TGCGCCAGCAGCCGAACCCAGGGGCCAGCTGAAGCTTTCTTT
>TRBJ2-1|-|once|TRBV25-1
CASSRETHNEQFF
TGTGCCAGCAGTCGGGAGACCCACAATGAGCAGTTCTTC
>TRBJ1-2|-|once|TRBV6-6
CASSYPARFNYGYTF
TGTGCCAGCAGTTACCCTGCCAGATTTAACTATGGCTACACCTTC
>TRBJ1-2|-|once|TRBV14
CASSQGQSYGYTF
TGTGCCAGCAGCCAAGGACAGTCCTATGGCTACACCTTC
>TRBJ2-7|-|-|TRBV29-1
CSVVTGSYEQYF
TGCAGCGTTGTGACAGGCTCCTACGAGCAGTACTTC
>TRBJ2-3|-|-|TRBV29-1
CSVDRAGDTQYF
TGCAGCGTTGACAGGGCGGGGGATACGCAGTATTTT
>TRBJ2-2|-|-|TRBV28
CASSSYFLASGTGELFF
TGTGCCAGCAGTTCCTACTTTCTAGCGTCGGGGACCGGGGAGCTGTTTTTT
>TRBJ2-7|-|-|TRBV15
CATSRDRHYEQYF
TGTGCCACCAGCAGGGACAGACACTACGAGCAGTACTTC
>TRBJ2-4|-|-|TRBV28
CASSLFLPGLSKNIQYF
TGTGCCAGCAGTTTATTCTTGCCCGGACTTTCCAAAAACATTCAGTACTTC
>TRBJ2-7|TRBD1|-|TRBV28
CASSPGTGATYEQYF
TGTGCCAGCAGTCCGGGGACAGGGGCCACCTACGAGCAGTACTTC
>TRBJ2-1|-|-|TRBV7-9
CASSSRTQVVYNEQFF
TGTGCCAGCAGCTCCCGAACTCAGGTAGTCTACAATGAGCAGTTCTTC
>TRBJ2-3|-|-|TRBV6-1
CASSEFDQSTSTDTQYF
TGTGCCAGCAGTGAATTTGACCAGTCGACAAGCACAGATACGCAGTATTTT
>TRBJ2-1|-|-|TRBV28
CASIGAREIRYNEQFF
TGTGCCAGCATTGGGGCCAGGGAAATTAGGTACAATGAGCAGTTCTTC
>TRBJ2-1|-|-|TRBV9
CASSVGSGNEQFF
TGTGCCAGCAGCGTAGGGTCGGGAAATGAGCAGTTCTTC
>TRBJ2-1|-|-|TRBV18
CASSPPTGYNEQFF
TGTGCCAGCTCACCCCCAACGGGGTACAATGAGCAGTTCTTC
>TRBJ2-3|TRBD2|once|TRBV5-6
CASSLAASGGPTDTQYF
TGTGCCAGCAGCTTGGCCGCTAGCGGGGGGCCCACAGATACGCAGTATTTT
>TRBJ2-7|TRBD2|-|TRBV11-2
CASSYSSGSYEQYF
TGTGCCAGCAGTTACTCTAGCGGCTCCTACGAGCAGTACTTC
>TRBJ2-7|TRBD2|-|TRBV5-1
CASSLGEGPSYEQYF
TGCGCCAGCAGCTTGGGGGAGGGCCCATCCTACGAGCAGTACTTC
>TRBJ2-3|-|-|TRBV5-6
CASSYGHSTDTQYF
TGTGCCAGCAGCTATGGACACAGCACAGATACGCAGTATTTT
>TRBJ1-1|TRBD1|-|TRBV9
CASSGQGNTEAFF
TGTGCCAGCAGCGGACAGGGGAACACTGAAGCTTTCTTT
>TRBJ1-1|-|-|TRBV27
CASSLSGVNTEAFF
TGTGCCAGCAGTTTATCAGGGGTGAACACTGAAGCTTTCTTT
>TRBJ2-3|TRBD1|-|TRBV6-5
CASTDRGRTDTQYF
TGTGCCAGCACCGACAGGGGACGCACAGATACGCAGTATTTT
>TRBJ1-2|-|-|TRBV4-1
CASSQAVAQGRYGYTF
TGCGCCAGCAGCCAAGCTGTAGCCCAAGGCCGCTATGGCTACACCTTC
>TRBJ2-7|TRBD1|-|TRBV28
CASSLGTGGYEQYF
TGTGCCAGCAGTTTAGGGACAGGGGGCTACGAGCAGTACTTC
>TRBJ2-2|TRBD1|-|TRBV5-5
CASSGGTGVGEELFF
TGTGCCAGCAGCGGTGGGACAGGGGTGGGTGAGGAGCTGTTTTTT
>TRBJ2-6|TRBD1|few|TRBV5-4
CASSLGGGPGANVLTF
TGTGCCAGCAGCTTAGGGGGCGGGCCTGGGGCCAACGTCCTGACTTTC
>TRBJ1-2|TRBD1|-|TRBV6-6
CASTTDRVGYGYTF
TGTGCCAGCACCACGGACAGGGTCGGTTATGGCTACACCTTC
>TRBJ2-1|TRBD2|-|TRBV7-3
CASSPGGGRLTEQFF
TGTGCCAGCAGCCCTGGAGGCGGGAGATTGACTGAGCAGTTCTTC
>TRBJ2-5|-|-|TRBV2
CASVLTRQGRETQYF
TGTGCCAGCGTCCTCACACGCCAGGGGCGGGAGACCCAGTACTTC
>TRBJ2-7|-|-|TRBV15
CATRREGPSYEQYF
TGTGCCACCAGACGTGAGGGCCCTTCCTACGAGCAGTACTTC
>TRBJ2-1|-|-|TRBV7-2
CASSLAPLSSYNEQFF
TGTGCCAGCAGCCTCGCCCCCCTGAGCTCCTACAATGAGCAGTTCTTC
>TRBJ2-7|TRBD1|-|TRBV18
CASSSNDRAGEQYF
TGTGCCAGCTCATCAAACGACAGGGCTGGCGAGCAGTACTTC
>TRBJ1-1|-|-|TRBV5-4
CASSGLRGKRTEAFF
TGTGCCAGCAGCGGGCTGCGGGGGAAAAGGACTGAAGCTTTCTTT
>TRBJ1-4|-|-|TRBV6-1
CASTTSDRWGEKLFF
TGTGCCAGCACTACAAGCGACAGATGGGGTGAAAAACTGTTTTTT
>TRBJ1-1|-|once|TRBV7-8
CASSTQQGAGFF
TGTGCCAGCAGCACCCAACAGGGCGCGGGTTTCTTT
>TRBJ2-5|TRBD2|-|TRBV10-3
CASTGLAGEAETQYF
TGTGCCAGCACCGGACTAGCGGGAGAAGCGGAGACCCAGTACTTC
>TRBJ2-1|-|-|TRBV20-1
CSAHPSDEQFF
TGCAGTGCTCACCCGTCGGATGAGCAGTTCTTC
>TRBJ1-5|-|-|TRBV2
CASSESDSNQPQHF
TGTGCCAGCAGTGAATCGGACAGTAATCAGCCCCAGCATTTT
>TRBJ2-7|TRBD2|-|TRBV19
CASSRTSGGSYEQYF
TGTGCCAGTAGTAGGACTAGCGGGGGCTCCTACGAGCAGTACTTC
>TRBJ2-7|TRBD2|-|TRBV5-1
CASSLAAGVHEQYF
TGCGCCAGCAGCTTGGCAGCGGGAGTCCACGAGCAGTACTTC
>TRBJ2-3|-|-|TRBV2
CASSASPGRTTDTQYF
TGTGCCAGCAGCGCCAGCCCTGGGAGGACGACAGATACGCAGTATTTT
>TRBJ2-1|TRBD2|once|TRBV27
CASNQAGGRVEEQFF
TGTGCCAGCAATCAGGCGGGAGGGAGGGTGGAGGAGCAGTTCTTC
>TRBJ2-7|TRBD1|once|TRBV30
CAWSQGQGFYYEQYF
TGTGCCTGGAGTCAAGGACAGGGATTTTACTACGAGCAGTACTTC
>TRBJ2-1|-|-|TRBV7-3
CASSVNNNEQFF
TGTGCCAGCAGCGTAAATAACAATGAGCAGTTCTTC
>TRBJ2-3|-|-|TRBV11-2
CASSLDLVNTQYF
TGTGCCAGCAGCTTAGATCTAGTAAATACGCAGTATTTT
>TRBJ2-7|-|once|TRBV7-6
CASSLSRDSDEQYF
TGTGCCAGCAGCTTATCCCGGGACTCCGACGAGCAGTACTTC
>TRBJ2-2|TRBD1|-|TRBV28
CASSSRPGTGLWELFF
TGTGCCAGCAGTTCCCGACCCGGGACAGGGCTGTGGGAGCTGTTTTTT
>TRBJ1-2|TRBD1|-|TRBV5-1
CASSLGGQADYTF
TGCGCCAGCAGCTTGGGCGGACAGGCTGACTACACCTTC
>TRBJ2-7|TRBD1|-|TRBV6-6
CASSYSRGLNEQYF
TGTGCCAGCAGTTACAGCAGGGGGCTAAACGAGCAGTACTTC
>TRBJ1-6|-|-|TRBV30
CAWSVGSSYNSPLHF
TGTGCCTGGAGTGTAGGGAGCTCCTATAATTCACCCCTCCACTTT
>TRBJ1-2|-|-|TRBV19
CASSWGAANYGYTF
TGTGCCAGTAGTTGGGGAGCCGCTAACTATGGCTACACCTTC
>TRBJ2-5|TRBD2|-|TRBV19
CASSTPTSGGRRVTETQYF
TGTGCCAGTAGTACCCCGACTAGCGGGGGGCGGAGAGTTACGGAGACCCAGTACTTC